This T cell receptor beta chain was sequenced for a study of human T cells and chemical hapten exposure (dated by TCRdb to the early 2020s). For the wider study: For sensitization, 2% DPC in acetone was applied to an approximately 2 cm by approximately 2 cm area of upper inner arm skin. Weekly therapeutic DPC doses were additionally applied to the scalp of patients throughout the approximately 23-week study period. Patch testing was done on the upper back using Finn chambers containing 0.01% DPC, and results were scored after 6 days according to International Contact Dermatitis Research Group standards. The patient cohort, mostly female, included alopecia areata with under or over 50% scalp involvement, alopecia totalis and alopecia universalis. Libraries were pooled for sequencing, and per-sample TCR yields varied mainly because of small differences in library volumes within the pool. The study tracked peripheral blood TCR repertoire changes in vivo during primary and secondary sensitization to the hapten diphenylcyclopropenone (DPC) in alopecia patients. Blood samples were taken from patients before sensitization (week 0) and then at 2, 6 and about 24 weeks after DPC sensitization. Blood for TCR sequencing was provided by twenty-nine alopecia patients at one to four time points (pre-sensitization, 2, 6 and 24 weeks).

Regarding this clonotype: What this receptor recognizes is not known. Base qualities were left out, and no much larger clone turns up one base away.

The meaning of the sample's time point label: pre-sensitization, week 0. Reading the label with the study, this specimen's treatment or condition is: therapeutic diphenylcyclopropenone sensitization with weekly scalp DPC. Blood at each patch-test visit was drawn before the patch test was applied. Patients were considered eligible if aged 18 to 70, diagnosed with alopecia and deemed suitable for DPC therapy, and patients were excluded if pregnant. Total RNA was extracted from unfractionated whole blood collected in Tempus Blood RNA tubes. The library was produced with RACE. Sequencing used a NextSeq 500. During library preparation, unique molecular identifiers were attached to individual cDNA molecules so that TCRs could be counted in a quantitative, reproducible way. Each blood RNA sample was used to sequence both TCR alpha and TCR beta chains. The paper's processing steps were these. A median of around 100,000 TCRs per sample was observed, with a range of about 23,224 to 750,000. V, J and CDR3 annotation of the TCR reads was carried out using the Decombinator software suite. For the PS versus PT1 abundance plots, all samples were subsampled to the same number of TCRs (28,000). Expanded TCRs were defined as absent before sensitization and observed at least eight times at the 2-week time point. TCRdb reprocessing: public reads trimmed at Q25 with fastp, clones called with MiXCR, in-frame beta chains kept. Here each entry gathers all rows of one CDR3 protein and keeps the most common genes and DNA. The V and J calls and clone size are TCRdb's, not the authors'. The sample has roughly 40,000 distinct CDR3 sequences on record, about 10% of them singletons. The top ten clonotypes cover about 5.9% of the sample.

Study-level results and caveats: Because every patient had alopecia, a presumed autoimmune disease, the patients' immune response might differ from that of healthy individuals. DPC sensitization did not change the number of TCRs with a frequency above 1 in 1000, and there was no evidence of changes in global repertoire structure. Patch test score correlated positively with the number of PT1 expanded TCRs, reaching significance at thresholds 8, 16 and 32 but not at 4. After repeated subsampling, the strength of the expansion versus patch-test correlation and the threshold at which it became significant changed. Expanded TCRs formed significantly more large CDR3 similarity clusters than pre-sensitization or healthy control sets, consistent with antigen-driven responses.

The germline V gene (reference sequence) sets CDR1 to LGHDT and CDR2 to YNNKEL. The CDR3 has 12 amino acids, counting the end cysteine and phenylalanine. The CDR3 DNA has 36 bases and is translated from base 1. V is cut by 1 base and J by 4 bases, and the space between the germline ends is 5 bases. The TCR was taken from a man aged 25 to 45 with alopecia areata. Some clones in this sample may be carry-over from other donors' samples. This specimen consisted of whole blood, obtained in connection with sensitization to the hapten diphenylcyclopropenone (DPC). The rearrangement joined TRBV3-1 to TRBJ2-7; the D gene is unclear. The nucleotide sequence is TGTGCCAGCAGCCAAGGAGGATACGAGCAGTACTTC. This sequence encodes CASSQGGYEQYF.